This TCR beta chain was obtained from a study of a mutant IDH1 vaccine in newly diagnosed glioma. Study-level background: Eight vaccine doses were administered to patients at weeks 1, 3, 5, 7, 11, 15, 19 and 23. Sex distribution of treated patients was around 62% male and about 40% female; mean age was around 40 years. Patients were pretreated with radiotherapy, temozolomide, or both, mostly both.

About this clone: What it recognizes is unknown.

Germline V gives CDR1 MNHNY, CDR2 SVGAGI (reference sequence). Trimming shortened V by 2 bases and J by 9 bases, and 13 bases separated the two germline ends. This CDR3 contains 13 residues. The assay was immunoSEQ multiplex PCR, and TCRdb's table has in-frame clones only and misses some. The sample carries under 150,000 clones, under 90% recorded once. Time point noted: week 11, during vaccination. Each dose of the vaccine consisted of 300 ug of mutant IDH1 20-mer peptide, with topical imiquimod. This sequence joins TRBV6-6 and TRBJ2-5; D remains unclear. Sample: PBMCs, taken from a glioma patient whose treatment included an IDH1 peptide vaccine. This sequence was found in a woman aged 45-65 years with glioma. CDR3 nucleotides: TGTGCCAGCAGTTACCAGGCCGTGATGGCCCAGTACTTC. The encoded protein is CASSYQAVMAQYF.